At least ten counts were recorded for the clone carrying this T cell receptor (beta chain). This CDR3 has 12 amino acids. The V end was cut by 4 bases, the J end by 11 bases, with 17 bases between. Germline CDR1 is SQVTM and CDR2 is ANQGSEA. As to time point: persistent/refractory GD, antithyroid drugs over 5 years with positive TRAb. Scientists built the TCR library using RNA that was extracted from PBMCs. Guidelines of the American Thyroid Association were used to diagnose Graves' disease. The data belong to a study of regulatory T cells in long-lasting Graves disease. Turning to the study itself: Persistent cases were those of Graves' disease that involved over 5 years of antithyroid drugs with positive TSH receptor antibodies.

Investigators prepared the TCR beta libraries by applying iRepertoire HTBI primers and Arm-PCR of CDR3 regions. TCRdb reanalysed the multiplex PCR reads using MiXCR and keeps one entry per CDR3 protein. The repertoire includes about 470,000 distinct CDR3 sequences, 20% to 25% of them detected once, and about 7% sits in the top ten. The origin of this receptor is a female donor with Graves disease. Specimen: peripheral blood mononuclear cells (PBMCs), collected when the disease was refractory, from a patient treated with antithyroid drugs. This chain connects TRBV29-1 to TRBJ1-1; no clear D. The CDR3 spells CSVGTTSGPAFF. The CDR3 nucleotides are TGCAGCGTTGGAACCACCTCAGGTCCCGCTTTCTTT. The full variable domain, completed using reference TRBV29-1 and TRBJ1-1, is SAVISQKPSRDICQRGTSLTIQCQVDSQVTMMFWYRQQPGQSLTLIATANQGSEATYESGFVIDKFPISRPNLTFSTLTVSNMSPEDSSIYLCSVGTTSGPAFFGQGTRLTVV.